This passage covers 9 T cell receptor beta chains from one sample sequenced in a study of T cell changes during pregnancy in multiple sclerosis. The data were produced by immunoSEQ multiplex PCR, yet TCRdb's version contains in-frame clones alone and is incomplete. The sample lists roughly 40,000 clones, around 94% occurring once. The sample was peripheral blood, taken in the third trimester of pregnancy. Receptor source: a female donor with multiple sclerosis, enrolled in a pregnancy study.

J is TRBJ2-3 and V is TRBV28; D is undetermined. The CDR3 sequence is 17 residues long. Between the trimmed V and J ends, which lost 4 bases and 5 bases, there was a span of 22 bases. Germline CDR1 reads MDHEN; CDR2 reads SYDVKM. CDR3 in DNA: TGTGCCAGCAGTTCACTCTTGAAGACTCTTCAAGGAGATACGCAGTATTTT. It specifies CASSSLLKTLQGDTQYF.

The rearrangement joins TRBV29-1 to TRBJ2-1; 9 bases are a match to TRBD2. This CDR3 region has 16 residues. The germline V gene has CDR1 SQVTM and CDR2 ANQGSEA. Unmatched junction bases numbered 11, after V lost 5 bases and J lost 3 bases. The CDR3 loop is CSVLYSGSVLYNEQFF. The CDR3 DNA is TGCAGCGTTTTATATAGCGGGAGCGTTCTCTACAATGAGCAGTTCTTC.

CDR3: CASSISQGLLDGNQPQHF. As DNA, the CDR3 is TGTGCCAGCAGTATATCACAGGGTTTGTTAGATGGCAATCAGCCCCAGCATTTT. The rearrangement joins TRBV28 to TRBJ1-5; D possibly corresponds to TRBD1 (6 bases). V shed 5 bases and J shed 2 bases, with 22 bases lying between them. The CDR3 is made up of 18 amino acids. Germline loops: CDR1 MDHEN, CDR2 SYDVKM.

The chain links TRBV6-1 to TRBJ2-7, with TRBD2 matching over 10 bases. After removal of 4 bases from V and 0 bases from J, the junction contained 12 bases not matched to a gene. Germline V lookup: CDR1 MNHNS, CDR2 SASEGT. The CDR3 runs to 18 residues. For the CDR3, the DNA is TGTGCCAGCAGTGTAATACACGTAAGCGGGAGGGACTCCTACGAGCAGTACTTC. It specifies CASSVIHVSGRDSYEQYF.

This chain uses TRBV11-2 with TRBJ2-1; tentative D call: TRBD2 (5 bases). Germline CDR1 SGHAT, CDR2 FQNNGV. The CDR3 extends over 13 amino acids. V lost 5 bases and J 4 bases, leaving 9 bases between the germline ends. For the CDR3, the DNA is TGTGCCAGCAGCCTTCAGCGGTACAATGAGCAGTTCTTC. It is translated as CASSLQRYNEQFF.

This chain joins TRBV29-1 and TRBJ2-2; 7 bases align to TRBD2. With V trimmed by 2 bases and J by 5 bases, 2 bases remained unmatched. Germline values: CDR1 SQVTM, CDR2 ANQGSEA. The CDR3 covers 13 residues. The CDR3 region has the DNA TGCAGCGTTGAACCAGCGGGAACCGGGGAGCTGTTTTTT. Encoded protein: CSVEPAGTGELFF.

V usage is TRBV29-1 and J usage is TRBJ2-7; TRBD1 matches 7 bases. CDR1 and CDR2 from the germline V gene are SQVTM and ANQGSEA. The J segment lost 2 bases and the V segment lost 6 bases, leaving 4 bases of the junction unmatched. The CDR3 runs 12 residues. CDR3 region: CSVLQGTYEQYF. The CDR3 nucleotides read TGCAGCGTCTTACAGGGGACCTACGAGCAGTACTTC.

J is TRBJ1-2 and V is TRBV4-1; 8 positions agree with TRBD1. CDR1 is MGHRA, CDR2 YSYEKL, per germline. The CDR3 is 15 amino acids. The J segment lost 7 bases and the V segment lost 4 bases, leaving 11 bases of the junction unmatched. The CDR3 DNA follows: TGCGCCAGCAGCCTAACCAGACAGGGGCAGGGTGGCTACACCTTC. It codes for CASSLTRQGQGGYTF.

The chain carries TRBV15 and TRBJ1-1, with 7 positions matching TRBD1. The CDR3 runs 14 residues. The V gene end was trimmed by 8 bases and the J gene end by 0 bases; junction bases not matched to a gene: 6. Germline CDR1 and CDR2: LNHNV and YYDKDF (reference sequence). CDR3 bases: TGTGCCACCGCAAGGGGGCCTTTGAACACTGAAGCTTTCTTT. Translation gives CATARGPLNTEAFF.